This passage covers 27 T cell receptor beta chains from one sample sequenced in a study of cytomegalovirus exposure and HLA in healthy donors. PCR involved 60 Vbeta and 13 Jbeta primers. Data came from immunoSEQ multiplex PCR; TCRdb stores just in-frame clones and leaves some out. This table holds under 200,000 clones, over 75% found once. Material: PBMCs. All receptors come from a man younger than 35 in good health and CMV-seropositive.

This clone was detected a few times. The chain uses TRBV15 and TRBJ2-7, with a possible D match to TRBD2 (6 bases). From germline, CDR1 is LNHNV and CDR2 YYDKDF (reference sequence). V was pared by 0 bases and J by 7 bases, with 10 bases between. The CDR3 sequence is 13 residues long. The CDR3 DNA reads TGTGCCACCAGCAGAGATGGAGGGTGGGAGCAGTACTTC. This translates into CATSRDGGWEQYF.

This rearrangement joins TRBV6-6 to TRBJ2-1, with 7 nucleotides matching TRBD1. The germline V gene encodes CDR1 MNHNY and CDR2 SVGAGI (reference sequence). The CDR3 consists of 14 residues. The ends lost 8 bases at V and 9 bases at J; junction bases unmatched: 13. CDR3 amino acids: CASGPDRRTSEQFF. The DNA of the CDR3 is TGTGCCAGCGGCCCGGACAGGAGGACCAGTGAGCAGTTCTTC.

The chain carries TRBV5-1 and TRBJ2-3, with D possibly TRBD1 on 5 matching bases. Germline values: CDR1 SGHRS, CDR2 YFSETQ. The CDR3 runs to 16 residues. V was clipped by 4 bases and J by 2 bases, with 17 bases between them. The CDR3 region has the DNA TGCGCCAGCAGCACAGGCTTGGGGCCGATCACAGATACGCAGTATTTT. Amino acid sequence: CASSTGLGPITDTQYF.

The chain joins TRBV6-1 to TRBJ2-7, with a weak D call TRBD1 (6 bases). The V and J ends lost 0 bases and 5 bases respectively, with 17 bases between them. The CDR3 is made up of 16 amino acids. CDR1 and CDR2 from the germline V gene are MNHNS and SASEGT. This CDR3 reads CASSEAEIRQVNEQYF. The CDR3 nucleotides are TGTGCCAGCAGTGAAGCCGAGATACGACAGGTTAACGAGCAGTACTTC.

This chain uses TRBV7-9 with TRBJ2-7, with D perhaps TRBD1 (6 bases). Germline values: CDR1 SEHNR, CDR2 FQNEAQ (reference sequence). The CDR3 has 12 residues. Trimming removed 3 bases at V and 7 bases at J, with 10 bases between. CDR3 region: CASSFSGEEQYF. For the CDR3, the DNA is TGTGCCAGCAGCTTTTCAGGGGAGGAGCAGTACTTC.

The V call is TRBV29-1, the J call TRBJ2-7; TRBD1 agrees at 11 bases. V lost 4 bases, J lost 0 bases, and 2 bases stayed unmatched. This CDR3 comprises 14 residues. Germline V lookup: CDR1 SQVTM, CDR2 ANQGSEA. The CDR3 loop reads CSVAGTGGSYEQYF. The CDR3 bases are TGCAGCGTTGCGGGGACAGGGGGCTCCTACGAGCAGTACTTC.

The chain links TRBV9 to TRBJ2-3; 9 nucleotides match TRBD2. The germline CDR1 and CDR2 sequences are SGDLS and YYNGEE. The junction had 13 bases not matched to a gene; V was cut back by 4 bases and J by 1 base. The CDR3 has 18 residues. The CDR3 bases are TGTGCCAGCAGCACACGCCCCTGGCAGCGGGGGGGCACAGATACGCAGTATTTT. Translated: CASSTRPWQRGGTDTQYF.

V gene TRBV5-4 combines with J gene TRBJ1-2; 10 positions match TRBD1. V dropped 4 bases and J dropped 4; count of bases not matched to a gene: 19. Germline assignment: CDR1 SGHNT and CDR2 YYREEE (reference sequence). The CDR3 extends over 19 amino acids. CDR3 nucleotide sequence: TGTGCCAGCAGCCCAGGAGGAGGGGGACAGGGGCTGAGATCCTATGGCTACACCTTC. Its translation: CASSPGGGGQGLRSYGYTF.

This CDR3 reads CASSQGVVRNNQPQHF. Here the CDR3 DNA reads TGTGCCAGTTCACAGGGCGTCGTACGGAACAATCAGCCCCAGCATTTT. The chain uses TRBV19 and TRBJ1-5; possible D gene TRBD1, 6 bases. The CDR3 runs to 16 residues. In germline, CDR1 is LNHDA, CDR2 SQIVND (reference sequence). V was trimmed by 8 bases and J by 3 bases, leaving 20 bases between them.

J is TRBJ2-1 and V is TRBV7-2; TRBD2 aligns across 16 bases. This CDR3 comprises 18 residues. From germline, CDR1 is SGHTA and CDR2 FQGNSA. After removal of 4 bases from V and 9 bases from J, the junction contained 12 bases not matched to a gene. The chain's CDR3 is CASSWRPGTSGGDGEQFF. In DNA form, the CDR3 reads TGTGCCAGCAGCTGGCGGCCCGGGACTAGCGGGGGGGACGGTGAGCAGTTCTTC.

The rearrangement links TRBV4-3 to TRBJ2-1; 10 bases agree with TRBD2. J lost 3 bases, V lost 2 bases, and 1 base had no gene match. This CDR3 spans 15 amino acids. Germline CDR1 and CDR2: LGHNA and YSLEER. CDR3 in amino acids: CASSQLAGDYNEQFF. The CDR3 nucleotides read TGCGCCAGCAGCCAACTAGCGGGGGACTACAATGAGCAGTTCTTC.

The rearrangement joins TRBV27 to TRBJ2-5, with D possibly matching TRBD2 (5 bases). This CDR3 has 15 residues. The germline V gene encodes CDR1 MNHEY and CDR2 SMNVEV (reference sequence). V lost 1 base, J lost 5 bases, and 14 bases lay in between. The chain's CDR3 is CASSLYWVEGETQYF. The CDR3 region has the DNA TGTGCCAGCAGTTTATATTGGGTTGAGGGCGAGACCCAGTACTTC.

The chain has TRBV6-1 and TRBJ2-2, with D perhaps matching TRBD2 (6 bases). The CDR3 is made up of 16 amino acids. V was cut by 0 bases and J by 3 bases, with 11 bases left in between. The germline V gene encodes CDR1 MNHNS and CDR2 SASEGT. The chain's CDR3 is CASSEAGGMDTGELFF. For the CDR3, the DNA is TGTGCCAGCAGTGAAGCTGGCGGGATGGACACCGGGGAGCTGTTTTTT.

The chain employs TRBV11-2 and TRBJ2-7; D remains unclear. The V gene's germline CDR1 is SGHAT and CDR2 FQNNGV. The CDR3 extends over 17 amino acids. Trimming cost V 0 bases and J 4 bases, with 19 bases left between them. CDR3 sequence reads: CASSLDQSDLAGYEQYF. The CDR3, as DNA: TGTGCCAGCAGCTTAGATCAATCAGACTTAGCCGGTTACGAGCAGTACTTC.

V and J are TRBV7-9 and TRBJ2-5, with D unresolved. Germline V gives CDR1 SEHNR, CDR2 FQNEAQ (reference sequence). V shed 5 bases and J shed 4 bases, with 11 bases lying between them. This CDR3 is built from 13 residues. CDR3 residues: CASSRAATETQYF. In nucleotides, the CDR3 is TGTGCCAGCAGCCGCGCCGCTACAGAGACCCAGTACTTC.

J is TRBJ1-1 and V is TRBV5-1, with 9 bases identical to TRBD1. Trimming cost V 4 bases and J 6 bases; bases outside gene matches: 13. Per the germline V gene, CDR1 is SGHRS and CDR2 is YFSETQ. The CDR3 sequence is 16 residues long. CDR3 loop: CASSGATTGGNAEAFF. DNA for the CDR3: TGCGCCAGCAGCGGGGCGACAACAGGGGGCAACGCTGAAGCTTTCTTT.

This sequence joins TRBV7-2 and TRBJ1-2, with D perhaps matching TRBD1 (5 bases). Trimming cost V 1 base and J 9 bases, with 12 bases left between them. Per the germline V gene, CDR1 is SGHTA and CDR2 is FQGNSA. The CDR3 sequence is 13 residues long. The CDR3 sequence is CASSLVGVASYTF. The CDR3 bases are TGTGCCAGCAGCTTAGTAGGGGTTGCTAGCTACACCTTC.

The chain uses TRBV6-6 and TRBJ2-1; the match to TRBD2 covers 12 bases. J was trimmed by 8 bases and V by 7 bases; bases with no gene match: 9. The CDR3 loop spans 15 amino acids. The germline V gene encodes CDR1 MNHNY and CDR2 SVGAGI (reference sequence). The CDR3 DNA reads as TGTGCCAGCAAAACCCCTAGCGGGGGGGGCTATGAGCAGTTCTTC. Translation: CASKTPSGGGYEQFF.

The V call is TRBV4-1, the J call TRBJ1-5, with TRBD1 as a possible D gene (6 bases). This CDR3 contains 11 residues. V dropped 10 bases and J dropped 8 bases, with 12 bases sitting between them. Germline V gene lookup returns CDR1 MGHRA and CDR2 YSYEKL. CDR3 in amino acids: CAIEGVEPQHF. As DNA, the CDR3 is TGCGCCATAGAGGGGGTCGAGCCCCAGCATTTT.

This chain's CDR3 is CASSLGRRTSTDTQYF. The CDR3 region has the DNA TGCGCCAGCAGCTTGGGTCGAAGAACTAGCACAGATACGCAGTATTTT. The chain links TRBV5-1 to TRBJ2-3; D is undetermined. The CDR3 is 16 residues long. V was clipped by 0 bases and J by 0 bases, with 11 bases between them. Per germline, CDR1 SGHRS and CDR2 YFSETQ.

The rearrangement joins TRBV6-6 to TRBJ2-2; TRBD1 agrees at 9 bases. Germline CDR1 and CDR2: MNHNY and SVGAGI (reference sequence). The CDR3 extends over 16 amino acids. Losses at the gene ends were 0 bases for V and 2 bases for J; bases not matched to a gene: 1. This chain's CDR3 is CASSYSTGGNTGELFF. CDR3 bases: TGTGCCAGCAGTTACTCGACAGGGGGTAACACCGGGGAGCTGTTTTTT.

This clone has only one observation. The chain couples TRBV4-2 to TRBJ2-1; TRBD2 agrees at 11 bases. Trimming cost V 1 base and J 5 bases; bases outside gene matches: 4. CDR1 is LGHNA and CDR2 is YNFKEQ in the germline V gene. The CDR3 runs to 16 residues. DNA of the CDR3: TGTGCCAGCAGCCAAGGCGTAGCGGGGGGGCACAATGAGCAGTTCTTC. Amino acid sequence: CASSQGVAGGHNEQFF.

This chain's CDR3 is CASSEGLSETQYF. As DNA, the CDR3 is TGTGCCAGCAGTGAGGGGCTATCCGAGACCCAGTACTTC. This chain uses TRBV6-1 with TRBJ2-5; tentative D call: TRBD1 (5 bases). The CDR3 loop spans 13 amino acids. Germline V gene data show CDR1 as MNHNS and CDR2 as SASEGT. V was clipped by 3 bases and J by 5 bases, with 10 bases between them.

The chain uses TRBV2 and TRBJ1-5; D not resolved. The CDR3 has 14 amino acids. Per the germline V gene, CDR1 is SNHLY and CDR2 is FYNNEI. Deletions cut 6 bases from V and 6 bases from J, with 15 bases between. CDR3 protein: CASRADIIGQPQHF. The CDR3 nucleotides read TGTGCCAGCAGGGCAGACATCATCGGTCAGCCCCAGCATTTT. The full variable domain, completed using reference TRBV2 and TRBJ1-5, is EPEVTQTPSHQVTQMGQEVILRCVPISNHLYFYWYRQILGQKVEFLVSFYNNEISEKSEIFDDQFSVERPDGSNFTLKIRSTKLEDSAMYFCASRADIIGQPQHFGDGTRLSIL.

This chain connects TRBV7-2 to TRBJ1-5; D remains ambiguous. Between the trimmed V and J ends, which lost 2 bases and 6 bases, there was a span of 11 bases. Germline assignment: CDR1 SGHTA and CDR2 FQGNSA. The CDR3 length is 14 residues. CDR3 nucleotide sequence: TGTGCCAGCAGCTTAATATCAGCGGTTCAGCCCCAGCATTTT. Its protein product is CASSLISAVQPQHF.

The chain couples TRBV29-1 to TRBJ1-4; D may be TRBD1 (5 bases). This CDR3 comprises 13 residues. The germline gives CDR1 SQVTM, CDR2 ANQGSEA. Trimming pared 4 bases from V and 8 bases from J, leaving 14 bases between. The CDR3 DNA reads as TGCAGCGTTGCCGGGGCCGGAGGGGAAAAACTGTTTTTT. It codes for CSVAGAGGEKLFF. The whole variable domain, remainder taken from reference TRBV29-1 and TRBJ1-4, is SAVISQKPSRDICQRGTSLTIQCQVDSQVTMMFWYRQQPGQSLTLIATANQGSEATYESGFVIDKFPISRPNLTFSTLTVSNMSPEDSSIYLCSVAGAGGEKLFFGSGTQLSVL.

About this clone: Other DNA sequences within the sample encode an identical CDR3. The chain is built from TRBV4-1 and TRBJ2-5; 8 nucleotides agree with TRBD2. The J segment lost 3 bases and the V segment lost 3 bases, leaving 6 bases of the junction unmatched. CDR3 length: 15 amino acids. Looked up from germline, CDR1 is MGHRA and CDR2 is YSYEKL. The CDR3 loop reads CASSHGLAGEETQYF. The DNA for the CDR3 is TGCGCCAGCAGCCACGGACTAGCAGGGGAAGAGACCCAGTACTTC.